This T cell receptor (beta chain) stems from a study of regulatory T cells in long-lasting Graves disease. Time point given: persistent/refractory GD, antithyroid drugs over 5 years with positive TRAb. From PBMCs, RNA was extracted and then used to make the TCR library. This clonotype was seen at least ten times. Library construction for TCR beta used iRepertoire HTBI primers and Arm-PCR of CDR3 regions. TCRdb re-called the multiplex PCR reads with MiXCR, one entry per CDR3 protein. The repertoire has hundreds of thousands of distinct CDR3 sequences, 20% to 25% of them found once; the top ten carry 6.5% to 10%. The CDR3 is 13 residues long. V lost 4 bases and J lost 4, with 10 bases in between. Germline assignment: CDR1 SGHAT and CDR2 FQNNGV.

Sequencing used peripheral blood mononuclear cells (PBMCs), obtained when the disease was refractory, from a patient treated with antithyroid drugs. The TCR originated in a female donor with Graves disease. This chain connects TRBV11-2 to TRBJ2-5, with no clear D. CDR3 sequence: CASSYEVGETQYF. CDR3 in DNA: TGTGCCAGCAGCTATGAGGTGGGAGAGACCCAGTACTTC.